This T cell receptor beta chain was sequenced during a study of memory CD4+ T cells and cytomegalovirus serostatus. The assay was immunoSEQ multiplex PCR, and TCRdb's table has in-frame clones only and misses some. There are tens of thousands of clones in the sample; roughly 87% occur only once, and roughly 0.4% lies in the top ten. The sort gate was single viable CD3+CD4+CD8-CD45RO+ cells for memory CD4+ T cells. Germline V lookup: CDR1 SGHNT, CDR2 YYREEE (reference sequence). This CDR3 comprises 14 residues. Trimming removed 5 bases from V and 5 bases from J; junction bases left unmatched: 6. The chain combines TRBV5-4 with TRBJ2-3; 9 bases agree with TRBD2. The sequencing sample was made of memory CD4+ T cells from blood. The receptor was derived from an adult in good health and CMV-seronegative. CDR3 bases: TGTGCCAGCAGTCAGCGGGGGGAGGGAGATACGCAGTATTTT. This sequence encodes CASSQRGEGDTQYF.